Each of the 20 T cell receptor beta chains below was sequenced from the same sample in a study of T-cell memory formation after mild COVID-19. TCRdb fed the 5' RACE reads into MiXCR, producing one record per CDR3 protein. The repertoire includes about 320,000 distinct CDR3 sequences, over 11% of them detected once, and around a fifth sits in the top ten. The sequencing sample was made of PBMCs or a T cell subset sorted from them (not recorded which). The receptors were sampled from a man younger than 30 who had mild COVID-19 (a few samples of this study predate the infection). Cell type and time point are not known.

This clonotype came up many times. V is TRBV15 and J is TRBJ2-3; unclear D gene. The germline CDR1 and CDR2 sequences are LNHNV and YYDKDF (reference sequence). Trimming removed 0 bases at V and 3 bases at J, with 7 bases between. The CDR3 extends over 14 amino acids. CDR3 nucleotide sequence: TGTGCCACCAGCAGAGAGTCAAGGACAGATACGCAGTATTTT. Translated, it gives CATSRESRTDTQYF.

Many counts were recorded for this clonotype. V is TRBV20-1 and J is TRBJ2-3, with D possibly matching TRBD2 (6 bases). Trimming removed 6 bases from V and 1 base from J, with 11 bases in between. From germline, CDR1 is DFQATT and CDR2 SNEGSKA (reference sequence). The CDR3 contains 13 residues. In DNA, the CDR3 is TGCAGTGCCAAGGGACTTGGCACAGATACGCAGTATTTT. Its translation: CSAKGLGTDTQYF.

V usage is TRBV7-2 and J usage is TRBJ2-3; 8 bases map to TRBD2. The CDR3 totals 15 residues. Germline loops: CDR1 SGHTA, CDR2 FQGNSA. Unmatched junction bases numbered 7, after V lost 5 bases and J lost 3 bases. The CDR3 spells CASSGSSGLTDTQYF. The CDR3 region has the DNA TGTGCCAGCAGCGGGTCTAGCGGGTTAACAGATACGCAGTATTTT.

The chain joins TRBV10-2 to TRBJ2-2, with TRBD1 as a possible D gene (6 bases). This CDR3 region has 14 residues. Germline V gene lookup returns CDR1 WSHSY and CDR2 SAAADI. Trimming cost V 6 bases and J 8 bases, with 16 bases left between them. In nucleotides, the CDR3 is TGCGCCAGCAGACCCCTGGGGGCTTCTGGGGAGCTGTTTTTT. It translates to CASRPLGASGELFF.

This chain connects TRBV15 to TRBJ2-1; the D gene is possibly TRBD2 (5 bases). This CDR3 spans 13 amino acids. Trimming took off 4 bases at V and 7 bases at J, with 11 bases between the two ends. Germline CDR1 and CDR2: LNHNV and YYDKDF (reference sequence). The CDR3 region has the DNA TGTGCCACCAGCACAGACCCGGGGAATGAGCAGTTCTTC. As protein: CATSTDPGNEQFF. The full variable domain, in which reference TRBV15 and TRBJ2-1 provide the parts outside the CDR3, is DAMVIQNPRYQVTQFGKPVTLSCSQTLNHNVMYWYQQKSSQAPKLLFHYYDKDFNNEADTPDNFQSRRPNTSFCFLDIRSPGLGDTAMYLCATSTDPGNEQFFGPGTRLTVL.

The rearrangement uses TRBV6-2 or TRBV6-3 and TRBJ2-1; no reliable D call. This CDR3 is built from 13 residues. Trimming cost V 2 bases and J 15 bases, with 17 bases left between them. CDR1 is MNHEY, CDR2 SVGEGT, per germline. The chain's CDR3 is CASSYPQDAGRFF. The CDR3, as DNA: TGTGCCAGCAGTTACCCCCAGGACGCCGGTCGGTTCTTC.

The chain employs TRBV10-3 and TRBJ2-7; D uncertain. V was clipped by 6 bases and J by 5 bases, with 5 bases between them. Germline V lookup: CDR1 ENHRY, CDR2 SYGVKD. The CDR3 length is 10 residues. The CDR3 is CAIRGDEQYV. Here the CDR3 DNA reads TGTGCCATCAGGGGCGACGAGCAGTACGTC.

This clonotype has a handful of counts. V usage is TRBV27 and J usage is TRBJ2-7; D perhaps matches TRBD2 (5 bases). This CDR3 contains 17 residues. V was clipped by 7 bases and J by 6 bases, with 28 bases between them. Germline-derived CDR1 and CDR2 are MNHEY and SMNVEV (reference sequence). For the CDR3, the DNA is TGTGCCAGCAACCCTTACTCCGGGGTCCTTCTTAATAGCGAGCAGTACTTC. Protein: CASNPYSGVLLNSEQYF.

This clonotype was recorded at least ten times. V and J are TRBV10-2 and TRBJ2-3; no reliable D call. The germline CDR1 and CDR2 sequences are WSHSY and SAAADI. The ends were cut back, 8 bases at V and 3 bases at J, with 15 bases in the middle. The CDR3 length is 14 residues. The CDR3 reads CASGSSYRTDTQYF. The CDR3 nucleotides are TGCGCCAGCGGCTCCTCCTATAGAACAGATACGCAGTATTTT.

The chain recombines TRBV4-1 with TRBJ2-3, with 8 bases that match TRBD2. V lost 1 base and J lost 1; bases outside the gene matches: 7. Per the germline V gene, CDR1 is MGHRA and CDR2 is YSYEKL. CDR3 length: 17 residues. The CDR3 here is CASSQGHRAGGTDTQYF. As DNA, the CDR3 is TGCGCCAGCAGCCAAGGGCATCGAGCGGGGGGCACAGATACGCAGTATTTT.

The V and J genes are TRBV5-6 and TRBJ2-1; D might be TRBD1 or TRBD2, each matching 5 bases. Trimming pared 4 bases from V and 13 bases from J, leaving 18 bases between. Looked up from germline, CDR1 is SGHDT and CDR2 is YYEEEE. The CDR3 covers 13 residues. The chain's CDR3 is CASSPLIVGPQFF. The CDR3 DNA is TGTGCCAGCAGCCCGTTGATCGTGGGACCCCAGTTCTTC.

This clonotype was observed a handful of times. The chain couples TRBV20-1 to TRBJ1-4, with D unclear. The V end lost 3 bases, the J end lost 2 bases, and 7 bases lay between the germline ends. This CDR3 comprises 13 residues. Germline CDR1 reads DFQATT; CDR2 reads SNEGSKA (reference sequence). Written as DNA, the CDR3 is TGCAGTGCTAGTTCTTATACTAATGAAAAACTGTTTTTT. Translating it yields CSASSYTNEKLFF.

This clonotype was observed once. CDR3 nucleotides: TGTGCCAGCAGCTCAGCGGGGGGGCGTCAAGAGACCCAGTACTTC. Amino acid sequence: CASSSAGGRQETQYF. The chain links TRBV7-2 to TRBJ2-5; TRBD2 agrees at 10 bases. Germline V gene lookup returns CDR1 SGHTA and CDR2 FQGNSA. V shed 4 bases and J 2 bases; nucleotides not matched to a gene: 4. There are 15 residues in the CDR3.

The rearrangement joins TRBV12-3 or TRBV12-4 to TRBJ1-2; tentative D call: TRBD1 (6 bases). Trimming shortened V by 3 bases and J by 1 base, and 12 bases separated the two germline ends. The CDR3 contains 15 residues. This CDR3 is CASSFETGVNYGYTF. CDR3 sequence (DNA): TGTGCCAGCAGTTTTGAGACAGGTGTTAACTATGGCTACACCTTC.

The CDR3 here is CSAPKGTPLHF. In DNA, the CDR3 is TGCAGTGCCCCCAAAGGGACACCCCTCCACTTT. The chain recombines TRBV20-1 with TRBJ1-6, with D hard to call. Germline V gene data show CDR1 as DFQATT and CDR2 as SNEGSKA (reference sequence). There are 11 residues in the CDR3. V was cut by 6 bases and J by 11 bases, with 11 bases left in between.

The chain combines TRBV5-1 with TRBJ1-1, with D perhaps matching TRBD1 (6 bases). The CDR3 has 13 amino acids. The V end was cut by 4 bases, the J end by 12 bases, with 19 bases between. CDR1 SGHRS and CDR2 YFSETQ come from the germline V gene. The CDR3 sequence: CASSPRGHEDTFF. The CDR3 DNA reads TGCGCCAGCAGCCCGAGGGGACATGAAGATACTTTCTTT.

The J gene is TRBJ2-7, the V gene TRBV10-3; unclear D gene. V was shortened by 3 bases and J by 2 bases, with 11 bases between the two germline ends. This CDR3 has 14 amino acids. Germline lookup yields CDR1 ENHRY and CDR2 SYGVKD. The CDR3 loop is CAISDNGLPYEQYF. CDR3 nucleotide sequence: TGTGCCATCAGTGATAATGGGCTGCCCTACGAGCAGTACTTC.

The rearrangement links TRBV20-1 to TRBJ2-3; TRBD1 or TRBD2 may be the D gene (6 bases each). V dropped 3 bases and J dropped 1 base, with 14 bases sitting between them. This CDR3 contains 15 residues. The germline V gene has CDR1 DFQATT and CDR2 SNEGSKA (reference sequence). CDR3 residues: CSASVIGGRTDTQYF. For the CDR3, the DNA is TGCAGTGCTAGCGTAATAGGGGGGCGCACAGATACGCAGTATTTT.

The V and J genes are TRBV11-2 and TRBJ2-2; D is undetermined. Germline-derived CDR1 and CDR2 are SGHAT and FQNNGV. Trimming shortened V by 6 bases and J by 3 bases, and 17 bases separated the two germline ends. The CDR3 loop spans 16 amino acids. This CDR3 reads CASRLNPIRYTGELFF. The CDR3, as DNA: TGTGCCAGCAGATTAAACCCGATACGGTACACCGGGGAGCTGTTTTTT.

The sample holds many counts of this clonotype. CDR3 coding DNA: TGTGCCAGCAGAGAGGGGGCAGGCTACACCTTC. This sequence encodes CASREGAGYTF. This chain joins TRBV5-6 and TRBJ1-2; 7 bases map to TRBD1. The CDR3 runs to 11 residues. Unmatched junction bases numbered 3, after V lost 5 bases and J lost 8 bases. Per germline, CDR1 SGHDT and CDR2 YYEEEE.